Sequencing of this TCR beta chain was carried out in a study of shared clonotypes between healthy human individuals. Study context: Each donor had three CD4 naive, three CD4 memory, two CD8 naive and one CD8 memory plate. Study conclusions and caveats: Tissues were not sampled, only blood, and their repertoires likely differ.

This clone was observed a single time. Its antigen is not known. Germline V CDR1 and CDR2: SGHTA, FQGNSA. The CDR3 is made up of 15 amino acids. J lost 2 bases, V lost 3 bases, and 6 bases had no gene match. CD45RO-negative CD8 cells positively selected for CCR7 made up the naive population, which excluded terminally differentiated effector memory CD45RA+ cells. In the original processing: In the immunoSEQ data, sequences were junction-only and lacked quality scores, so filtering differed. Some clones are missing from TCRdb's copy, which holds only in-frame ones; the method was immunoSEQ multiplex PCR. The D gene and trimming were derived from the DNA, and the V and J assignments and clone size from that table. The sample carries 1.5 million to 2.5 million clones, over 85% recorded once.

This sequence originates from a man aged 18 to 35 in good health. The rearrangement uses TRBV7-2 and TRBJ2-7; 8 nucleotides line up with TRBD2. Sequencing input: naive CD8+ T cells sorted from blood. CDR3 sequence: CASSLQRESTYEQYF. The CDR3 DNA sequence: TGTGCCAGCAGCTTGCAGCGGGAGTCAACCTACGAGCAGTACTTC.